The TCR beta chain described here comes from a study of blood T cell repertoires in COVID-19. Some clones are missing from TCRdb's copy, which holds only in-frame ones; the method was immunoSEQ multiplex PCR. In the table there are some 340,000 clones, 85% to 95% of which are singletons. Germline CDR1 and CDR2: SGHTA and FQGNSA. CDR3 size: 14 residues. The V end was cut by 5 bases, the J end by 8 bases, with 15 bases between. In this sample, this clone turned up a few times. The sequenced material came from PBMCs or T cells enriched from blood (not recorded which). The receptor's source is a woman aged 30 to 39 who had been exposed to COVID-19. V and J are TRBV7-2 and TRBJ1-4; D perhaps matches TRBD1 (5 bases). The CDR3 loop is CASSIQAGDEKLFF. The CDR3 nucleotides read TGTGCCAGCAGCATCCAAGCGGGGGACGAAAAACTGTTTTTT.